A selection of T cell receptor beta chains follows, all from one sample in a study of blood T cells in healthy people across ages. One entry per CDR3 protein, called by TCRdb with MiXCR from the 5' RACE reads. This repertoire shows roughly 680,000 distinct CDR3 sequences, around 45% found once; its top ten account for about 32%. Sample: blood. The receptors stem from a woman aged 55-69 years in good health. Each CDR3 is given with its conserved first and last residue. Each record gives: V gene, J gene, clone size, D gene, CDR3 DNA, CDR3 protein. The D gene is left open where the match is weak. Not every row has a clone size; where given, it reads once, few, many or a size class.

V gene: TRBV7-2; J gene: TRBJ2-4; clone size: NA; D gene: TRBD2; CDR3 DNA: TGTGCCAGCAGCTTAGACAGACTAGCGACCGGAGAAGGGGAGCAGTACTTC; CDR3 protein: CASSLDRLATGEGEQYF
V gene: TRBV20-1; J gene: TRBJ2-7; clone size: few; D gene: TRBD2; CDR3 DNA: TGCAGTGCTAGATACCTAGCGGGGCCATACGAGCAGTACTTC; CDR3 protein: CSARYLAGPYEQYF
V gene: TRBV12-3/TRBV12-4; J gene: TRBJ1-5; clone size: NA; D gene: TRBD1; CDR3 DNA: TGTGCCAGCAGTTTGGGGACAGGGACGGGTAGCAATCAGCCCCAGCATTTT; CDR3 protein: CASSLGTGTGSNQPQHF
V gene: TRBV7-2; J gene: TRBJ2-5; clone size: NA; D gene: NA; CDR3 DNA: TGTGCCAGCAGCTTATTAGGCCCCGGAGAGACCCAGTACTTC; CDR3 protein: CASSLLGPGETQYF
V gene: TRBV12-3/TRBV12-4; J gene: TRBJ2-3; clone size: NA; D gene: NA; CDR3 DNA: TGTGCCAGCAGCTTTGCTCCGGGACTCGCACTGCGCACAGATACGCAGTATTTT; CDR3 protein: CASSFAPGLALRTDTQYF
V gene: TRBV29-1; J gene: TRBJ2-5; clone size: few; D gene: NA; CDR3 DNA: TGCAGCGTTGAAGTACAGCAAGAGACCCAGTACTTC; CDR3 protein: CSVEVQQETQYF
V gene: TRBV4-3; J gene: TRBJ2-3; clone size: few; D gene: NA; CDR3 DNA: TGCGCCAGCAGCCAAGACCAAGGAATTGGGCAGTATTTT; CDR3 protein: CASSQDQGIGQYF
V gene: TRBV6-2/TRBV6-3; J gene: TRBJ2-2; clone size: few; D gene: TRBD1; CDR3 DNA: TGTGCCAGCAGTTACGGGGACAGGTCGAACACCGGGGAGCTGTTTTTT; CDR3 protein: CASSYGDRSNTGELFF
V gene: TRBV4-2; J gene: TRBJ2-5; clone size: NA; D gene: NA; CDR3 DNA: TGTGCCAGCAGCCACGGGCTGGAACTTAATGGAGAGCAGTACTTC; CDR3 protein: CASSHGLELNGEQYF
V gene: TRBV20-1; J gene: TRBJ2-5; clone size: NA; D gene: TRBD2; CDR3 DNA: TGCAGTGCTCGGACTAGCGGGGGTAGAGAGACCCAGTACTTC; CDR3 protein: CSARTSGGRETQYF
V gene: TRBV4-1; J gene: TRBJ2-7; clone size: NA; D gene: NA; CDR3 DNA: TGCGCCAGCAGCCAAGCAGGACTTCAATCTATCTACGAGCAGTACTTC; CDR3 protein: CASSQAGLQSIYEQYF
V gene: TRBV7-2; J gene: TRBJ2-3; clone size: many; D gene: NA; CDR3 DNA: TGTGCCAGCAGGTCGACAGCAGCAGATACGCAGTATTTT; CDR3 protein: CASRSTAADTQYF
V gene: TRBV20-1; J gene: TRBJ2-1; clone size: once; D gene: TRBD2; CDR3 DNA: TGCAGTGCTAGGCCTAGCGGGAGGTTATACAATGAGCAGTTCTTC; CDR3 protein: CSARPSGRLYNEQFF
V gene: TRBV7-2; J gene: TRBJ2-7; clone size: NA; D gene: TRBD1; CDR3 DNA: TGTGCCAGCAGCTTAGCGGGACAGACCTACGAGCAGTACTTC; CDR3 protein: CASSLAGQTYEQYF
V gene: TRBV21-1; J gene: TRBJ2-7; clone size: NA; D gene: NA; CDR3 DNA: TGTGCCAGCAGCTCCCGCCAGATGACAGGGCCCCCCTACGAGCAGTACTTC; CDR3 protein: CASSSRQMTGPPYEQYF
V gene: TRBV4-2; J gene: TRBJ2-3; clone size: many; D gene: TRBD2; CDR3 DNA: TGTGCCAGCAGCCAATATGCGGCTAGCGGGAGAAAGGCAGATACGCAGTATTTT; CDR3 protein: CASSQYAASGRKADTQYF
V gene: TRBV6-5; J gene: TRBJ1-2; clone size: few; D gene: NA; CDR3 DNA: TGTGCCAGCAGTTGGGGGGGAGAACTCCCTGGCTACACCTTC; CDR3 protein: CASSWGGELPGYTF
V gene: TRBV12-3/TRBV12-4; J gene: TRBJ2-7; clone size: many; D gene: TRBD1; CDR3 DNA: TGTGCCAGCAGCGACAGGGGAGTTGGCGAGCAGTACTTC; CDR3 protein: CASSDRGVGEQYF
V gene: TRBV4-2; J gene: TRBJ2-5; clone size: NA; D gene: TRBD2; CDR3 DNA: TGTGCCAGCAGCCGAGAAGTCTCTCGGGAGGGCCCTTTGTCCCAGTACTTC; CDR3 protein: CASSREVSREGPLSQYF
V gene: TRBV7-2; J gene: TRBJ2-1; clone size: few; D gene: NA; CDR3 DNA: TGTGCCAGCAGCTTAATAGGACGGGAGTCTGAGCAGTTCTTC; CDR3 protein: CASSLIGRESEQFF
V gene: TRBV6-1; J gene: TRBJ2-1; clone size: NA; D gene: TRBD2; CDR3 DNA: TGTGCCAGCGACGGGAGACTAGCGGGAGGTAGGCATGAGCAGTTCTTC; CDR3 protein: CASDGRLAGGRHEQFF
V gene: TRBV2; J gene: TRBJ2-3; clone size: few; D gene: TRBD1; CDR3 DNA: TGTGCCAGCAGCACCGGGACAGGGGACGGAGATACGCAGTATTTT; CDR3 protein: CASSTGTGDGDTQYF
V gene: TRBV28; J gene: TRBJ2-1; clone size: NA; D gene: NA; CDR3 DNA: TGTGCCAGCAGTGTTCAGGGGACTGAGCAGTTCTTC; CDR3 protein: CASSVQGTEQFF
V gene: TRBV21-1; J gene: TRBJ2-7; clone size: NA; D gene: NA; CDR3 DNA: TGTGCCAGCAGCAAAAAGCCCCGGGCAGGGGTCCACAATGAGCAGTACTTC; CDR3 protein: CASSKKPRAGVHNEQYF
V gene: TRBV7-2; J gene: TRBJ2-4; clone size: NA; D gene: NA; CDR3 DNA: TGTGCCAGCAGCTTGGGTCCATCCTTAGGGCAGTACTTC; CDR3 protein: CASSLGPSLGQYF
V gene: TRBV7-2; J gene: TRBJ2-1; clone size: NA; D gene: TRBD2; CDR3 DNA: TGTGCCAGCAGCTTAGTGGGAGGGCCGGTTGAGCAGTTCTTC; CDR3 protein: CASSLVGGPVEQFF
V gene: TRBV2; J gene: TRBJ2-1; clone size: NA; D gene: TRBD2; CDR3 DNA: TGTGCCAGCAGTCGGGAGGGCCAGGATGAGCAGTTCTTC; CDR3 protein: CASSREGQDEQFF
V gene: TRBV7-2; J gene: TRBJ2-7; clone size: NA; D gene: TRBD2; CDR3 DNA: TGTGCCAGCAGCTTAGGGTCCGGGAGGGAAGGATACGAGCAGTACTTC; CDR3 protein: CASSLGSGREGYEQYF
V gene: TRBV7-2; J gene: TRBJ2-5; clone size: NA; D gene: NA; CDR3 DNA: TGTGCCAGCAGCTTATCCGCGGAACACAATGAGCAGTACTTC; CDR3 protein: CASSLSAEHNEQYF
V gene: TRBV28; J gene: TRBJ2-7; clone size: NA; D gene: NA; CDR3 DNA: TGTGCCACCGGGACTCCCGCCTACGAGCAGTACTTC; CDR3 protein: CATGTPAYEQYF
V gene: TRBV29-1; J gene: TRBJ2-1; clone size: NA; D gene: NA; CDR3 DNA: TGCAGCGCCCTAGTGGGAAGCGACAATGAGCAGTTCTTC; CDR3 protein: CSALVGSDNEQFF
V gene: TRBV6-2/TRBV6-3; J gene: TRBJ1-2; clone size: NA; D gene: NA; CDR3 DNA: TGTGCCAGCAGTCCCTTACTTTATGGCTACACCTTC; CDR3 protein: CASSPLLYGYTF
V gene: TRBV30; J gene: TRBJ2-1; clone size: NA; D gene: TRBD2; CDR3 DNA: TGTGCCTGGGACATAGCGGGGGGTGAGCAGTTCTTC; CDR3 protein: CAWDIAGGEQFF
V gene: TRBV20-1; J gene: TRBJ2-3; clone size: NA; D gene: NA; CDR3 DNA: TGCAGTGCTATTCTCGCAGCCACAGATACGCAGTATTTT; CDR3 protein: CSAILAATDTQYF
V gene: TRBV28; J gene: TRBJ1-2; clone size: NA; D gene: TRBD1; CDR3 DNA: TGTGTCAGCAGTTGGCAGGGACAGGGGGCGCTTCATCGTGGCTACACCTTC; CDR3 protein: CVSSWQGQGALHRGYTF
V gene: TRBV20-1; J gene: TRBJ1-4; clone size: NA; D gene: NA; CDR3 DNA: TGCAGTGCTAGAGATAGACGGGCCCAAATAGAACTGTTTTTT; CDR3 protein: CSARDRRAQIELFF
V gene: TRBV30; J gene: TRBJ2-6; clone size: NA; D gene: NA; CDR3 DNA: TGTGCCTGGAGCGCGGCCTCTGGGGCCAACGTCCTGACTTTC; CDR3 protein: CAWSAASGANVLTF
V gene: TRBV7-2; J gene: TRBJ2-7; clone size: few; D gene: NA; CDR3 DNA: TGTGCCAGCAGCTTACGGCGGCAGGAGGTCCACGAGCAGTACTTC; CDR3 protein: CASSLRRQEVHEQYF
V gene: TRBV4-3; J gene: TRBJ2-7; clone size: few; D gene: TRBD2; CDR3 DNA: TGCGCCAGCAGCCAAACGACTAGCGGGATGCGTGAGCAGTACTTC; CDR3 protein: CASSQTTSGMREQYF
V gene: TRBV24-1; J gene: TRBJ1-2; clone size: few; D gene: TRBD1; CDR3 DNA: TGTGCCACCAGTGATGCAAGGACAGGGGGCATCTATGGCTACACCTTC; CDR3 protein: CATSDARTGGIYGYTF
V gene: TRBV12-3/TRBV12-4; J gene: TRBJ2-7; clone size: few; D gene: NA; CDR3 DNA: TGTGCCAGCAGATACGGAGATGGGCGTTACGAGCAGTACTTC; CDR3 protein: CASRYGDGRYEQYF
V gene: TRBV11-1; J gene: TRBJ2-5; clone size: NA; D gene: NA; CDR3 DNA: TGTGCCAGCAGCTTACAGCAAGAGACCCAGTACTTC; CDR3 protein: CASSLQQETQYF
V gene: TRBV28; J gene: TRBJ2-7; clone size: once; D gene: NA; CDR3 DNA: TGTGCCAGCAGATCGGGACGGATTCCCTACGAGCAGTACTTC; CDR3 protein: CASRSGRIPYEQYF
V gene: TRBV12-3/TRBV12-4; J gene: TRBJ2-3; clone size: NA; D gene: TRBD2; CDR3 DNA: TGTGCCAGCAGTGACATCCGGGACTACTCTAACACAGATACGCAGTATTTT; CDR3 protein: CASSDIRDYSNTDTQYF
V gene: TRBV4-3; J gene: TRBJ2-7; clone size: few; D gene: NA; CDR3 DNA: TGCGCCAGCATTAGACAGACCTACGAGCAGTACTTC; CDR3 protein: CASIRQTYEQYF
V gene: TRBV15; J gene: TRBJ2-5; clone size: once; D gene: TRBD2; CDR3 DNA: TGTGCCACCAGCTTTCAACGGACTAGCGGGATCGGGGAGACCCAGTACTTC; CDR3 protein: CATSFQRTSGIGETQYF
V gene: TRBV29-1; J gene: TRBJ2-7; clone size: NA; D gene: NA; CDR3 DNA: TGCAGCGTAACCAGGGACATCACCTACGAGCAGTACTTC; CDR3 protein: CSVTRDITYEQYF
V gene: TRBV2; J gene: TRBJ2-7; clone size: NA; D gene: NA; CDR3 DNA: TGCGCCAGCAGGGAAGGCGGTGGGAGCCCCTACGAGCAGTACTTC; CDR3 protein: CASREGGGSPYEQYF
V gene: TRBV9; J gene: TRBJ2-5; clone size: few; D gene: TRBD2; CDR3 DNA: TGTGCCAGCAGCCCCCGGACTAGCGGGTTCGCTTTGGCCCAGTACTTC; CDR3 protein: CASSPRTSGFALAQYF
V gene: TRBV7-8; J gene: TRBJ2-6; clone size: few; D gene: NA; CDR3 DNA: TGTGCCAGCAGCTCTACTAGAACTGGGGCCAACGTCCTGACTTTC; CDR3 protein: CASSSTRTGANVLTF
V gene: TRBV9; J gene: TRBJ2-5; clone size: NA; D gene: TRBD1; CDR3 DNA: TGTGCCAGCAGCGTAGAACCAGGGGGCCCTGAGACCCAGTACTTC; CDR3 protein: CASSVEPGGPETQYF
V gene: TRBV4-3; J gene: TRBJ2-7; clone size: few; D gene: NA; CDR3 DNA: TGCGCCAGCAGCCAAGATTATAGACTAGTCTACGAGCAGTACTTC; CDR3 protein: CASSQDYRLVYEQYF
V gene: TRBV4-1; J gene: TRBJ2-7; clone size: few; D gene: NA; CDR3 DNA: TGCGCCAGCAGCCAAGACGGTCAGCGGCAATCTTACTACGAGCAGTACTTC; CDR3 protein: CASSQDGQRQSYYEQYF